These 16 T cell receptor beta chains share one sample of origin, sequenced in a study of blood T cell repertoires in COVID-19. Method: immunoSEQ multiplex PCR; TCRdb's copy keeps in-frame clones and lacks some. The repertoire holds tens of thousands of clones, with about two thirds as singletons. The sample was peripheral blood. Receptor source: a woman aged 60-75 years in a cohort sampled during active or convalescent COVID-19.

The rearrangement uses TRBV3-1 (or the pseudogene TRBV3-2) and TRBJ2-5, with D uncertain. The CDR3 has 13 residues. Germline V gene lookup returns CDR1 LGHDT and CDR2 YNNKEL (reference sequence). V lost 0 bases and J 3 bases, leaving 5 bases between the germline ends. DNA for the CDR3: TGTGCCAGCAGCCAAGATCCGGAAGAGACCCAGTACTTC. Translated, it gives CASSQDPEETQYF.

This clone was seen only a few times. The genes are TRBV10-3 and TRBJ2-7, with D possibly matching TRBD1 (6 bases). Germline V gene sequence: CDR1 ENHRY, CDR2 SYGVKD. This CDR3 region has 11 residues. The V and J ends lost 7 bases and 6 bases respectively, with 10 bases between them. The CDR3 bases are TGTGCCATCACCGAGACAGGCGAGCAGTACTTC. Protein sequence: CAITETGEQYF.

The rearrangement uses TRBV5-4 and TRBJ1-2, with D maybe TRBD1 (6 bases). The V gene's germline CDR1 is SGHNT and CDR2 YYREEE (reference sequence). Trimming took off 4 bases at V and 8 bases at J, with 15 bases between the two ends. CDR3 length: 13 amino acids. The CDR3 DNA reads as TGTGCCAGCAGCCCAGCCCGGACAGCCGGCTACACCTTC. Translation gives CASSPARTAGYTF.

In this sample, this clone turned up a few times. The chain links TRBV5-1 to TRBJ2-2, with TRBD1 as a possible D gene (6 bases). The CDR3 has 13 residues. Between the trimmed V and J ends, which lost 4 bases and 8 bases, there was a span of 12 bases. CDR1 and CDR2 from the germline V gene are SGHRS and YFSETQ. CDR3 region: CASSTQGSGELFF. The DNA of the CDR3 is TGCGCCAGCAGCACCCAGGGGTCGGGGGAGCTGTTTTTT.

This clone has more than one count but fewer than ten. The rearrangement uses TRBV12-3 or TRBV12-4 and TRBJ2-5; TRBD2 agrees at 9 bases. The CDR3 totals 13 residues. The junction had 6 bases not matched to a gene; V was cut back by 8 bases and J by 5 bases. The CDR3 DNA sequence: TGTGCCAGCGGCGGGGGGGCCGTGGAGACCCAGTACTTC. This translates into CASGGGAVETQYF.

The chain joins TRBV4-1 to TRBJ2-3; TRBD2 matches at 9 bases. With 4 bases clipped from V and 3 bases from J, the junction kept 14 bases outside the gene matches. CDR1 MGHRA and CDR2 YSYEKL come from the germline V gene. This CDR3 is built from 18 residues. The CDR3 protein is CASSLQRGAFRGTDTQYF. CDR3 DNA sequence: TGCGCCAGCAGCCTACAGCGGGGGGCCTTCCGGGGGACAGATACGCAGTATTTT.

A few counts support this clone. The chain joins TRBV11-1 to TRBJ2-7; no reliable D call. V gave up 4 bases and J gave up 2 bases, with 12 bases separating them. This CDR3 region has 14 residues. Germline loops: CDR1 SGHAT, CDR2 FQDESV (reference sequence). The CDR3 DNA follows: TGTGCCAGCAGCTCGTACTCACAGCCCTACGAGCAGTACTTC. It yields the protein CASSSYSQPYEQYF.

The chain has TRBV5-1 and TRBJ1-6; weak D call: TRBD1 (5 bases). CDR3 length equals 14 residues. The V gene's germline CDR1 is SGHRS and CDR2 YFSETQ. V was shortened by 6 bases and J by 5 bases, with 12 bases between the two germline ends. The CDR3: CASKQGGDNSPLHF. The CDR3 region has the DNA TGCGCCAGCAAGCAGGGTGGGGATAATTCACCCCTCCACTTT.

A few counts support this clone. Other DNA sequences in this specimen translate into the identical CDR3. V and J are TRBV6-5 and TRBJ1-1, with unresolved D. The CDR3 runs to 11 residues. With 6 bases removed from V and 3 bases from J, the gap between germline ends came to 5 bases. Germline V gene data show CDR1 as MNHEY and CDR2 as SVGAGI. The CDR3 DNA reads TGTGCCAGCAGCCGCGACACTGAAGCTTTCTTT. Translation: CASSRDTEAFF.

This clone was counted between two and nine times. V and J are TRBV4-2 and TRBJ2-5, with D perhaps matching TRBD2 (6 bases). The CDR3 is 14 amino acids. Germline CDR1 and CDR2: LGHNA and YNFKEQ. V lost 4 bases and J lost 2, with 11 bases in between. CDR3 region: CASSPLGGQETQYF. The CDR3 bases are TGTGCCAGCAGCCCGCTCGGGGGACAAGAGACCCAGTACTTC.

This chain connects TRBV5-8 to TRBJ1-2, with D tentatively TRBD1 (5 bases). Germline V lookup: CDR1 SGHTS, CDR2 YDEGEE. The CDR3 covers 15 residues. V was pared by 3 bases and J by 2 bases, with 14 bases between. The CDR3 coding sequence is TGTGCCAGCAGCTGGGGACGGGGGACCAACTATGGCTACACCTTC. The encoded protein is CASSWGRGTNYGYTF.

Comment on this clone: In the same sample, other DNA sequences code for this CDR3. The rearrangement uses TRBV19 and TRBJ1-1; a possible D gene is TRBD1 (6 bases). V was pared by 1 base and J by 1 base, with 7 bases between. The CDR3 is made up of 14 amino acids. Looked up from germline, CDR1 is LNHDA and CDR2 is SQIVND (reference sequence). CDR3 DNA: TGTGCCAGTAGTATAGGCAGGGGGAACACTGAAGCTTTCTTT. It is translated as CASSIGRGNTEAFF.

V is TRBV19 and J is TRBJ2-1; 8 bases fit TRBD2. This CDR3 spans 18 amino acids. Trimming cost V 3 bases and J 5 bases; bases outside gene matches: 15. Looked up from germline, CDR1 is LNHDA and CDR2 is SQIVND (reference sequence). This CDR3 is CASSIVTGLPGGDNEQFF. Written as DNA, the CDR3 is TGTGCCAGTAGTATTGTTACAGGCCTCCCCGGGGGGGACAATGAGCAGTTCTTC.

In DNA form, the CDR3 reads TGTGCCAGCTCACCCAACGAGGGTAATTCACCCCTCCACTTT. Translated: CASSPNEGNSPLHF. The rearrangement uses TRBV18 and TRBJ1-6; no firm D call. Trimming pared 3 bases from V and 6 bases from J, leaving 9 bases between. The germline gives CDR1 KGHSH, CDR2 LQKENI. The CDR3 spans 14 residues.

The chain has TRBV29-1 and TRBJ1-5, with 10 bases matching TRBD1. The V gene's germline CDR1 is SQVTM and CDR2 ANQGSEA. The junction had 4 bases not matched to a gene; V was cut back by 6 bases and J by 2 bases. The CDR3 is 14 residues long. CDR3 bases: TGCAGCGTAACGACAGGGGGCGGCAATCAGCCCCAGCATTTT. It yields the protein CSVTTGGGNQPQHF.

The V and J genes are TRBV11-2 and TRBJ2-7; 10 positions match TRBD1. The CDR3 is 14 residues long. The ends lost 7 bases at V and 6 bases at J; junction bases unmatched: 9. Germline assignment: CDR1 SGHAT and CDR2 FQNNGV. As DNA, the CDR3 is TGTGCCAGCAATGACAGGGGGCTGTTTTCCGAGCAGTACTTC. Protein sequence: CASNDRGLFSEQYF.